This T cell receptor (beta chain) derives from a study of PD-1 blockade in classical Hodgkin lymphoma. Sequencing used immunoSEQ multiplex PCR; TCRdb keeps in-frame clones, though not all of them. The sample shows some 17,000 clones, 70% of them seen only once. Germline V gene sequence: CDR1 SGDLS, CDR2 YYNGEE. CDR3 length: 15 residues. Trimming took 4 bases from V and 0 from J, leaving 13 bases between them. As for this clone: Its antigen is not known.

Time point given: cycle 4 day 1 (C4D1), after more than 5 weeks of nivolumab. Every one of the patients relapsed after autologous stem cell transplantation (brentuximab vedotin exposure was variable). Magnetic negative selection served to purify CD4+ T cells out of PBMCs that had been thawed. Study results and caveats: Whoever responded completely had baseline diversity much like that seen in newly diagnosed patients.

The sample consisted of CD4+ T cells from blood, taken before the fourth cycle of nivolumab. The rearrangement uses TRBV9 and TRBJ1-1; the D gene is possibly TRBD1 (5 bases). This sequence was found in a human donor with classical Hodgkin lymphoma. Here the CDR3 DNA reads TGTGCCAGCAGCCCTACCGGGACCTTGAACACTGAAGCTTTCTTT. Translated, it gives CASSPTGTLNTEAFF.